The 25 T cell receptor beta chains below come from one sample, sequenced in a study of shared clonotypes between healthy human individuals. Some clones are missing from TCRdb's copy, which holds only in-frame ones; the method was immunoSEQ multiplex PCR. The sample carries roughly 2.4 million clones, approximately 94% recorded once. Sequenced: naive CD4+ T cells sorted from blood. Subset reported: CD45RA+ positively selected. The receptors stem from a man younger than 35 in good health.

This chain links TRBV6-1 with TRBJ2-1; no clear D gene. The CDR3 totals 12 residues. V was clipped by 3 bases and J by 8 bases, with 8 bases between them. CDR1 is MNHNS, CDR2 SASEGT, per germline. CDR3 coding DNA: TGTGCCAGCAGTGATGCCCGCTATGAGCAGTTCTTC. Translation: CASSDARYEQFF.

The chain employs TRBV11-2 and TRBJ2-3; TRBD1 matches at 7 bases. The CDR3 has 14 amino acids. V dropped 5 bases and J dropped 6; count of bases not matched to a gene: 8. Germline V CDR1 and CDR2: SGHAT, FQNNGV. As DNA, the CDR3 is TGTGCCAGCAGCGAAATGACAGGGTTTGATACGCAGTATTTT. It specifies CASSEMTGFDTQYF.

J is TRBJ2-3 and V is TRBV4-3; TRBD2 matches at 10 bases. V gave up 0 bases and J gave up 2 bases; unmatched junction bases: 5. The CDR3 covers 17 residues. Germline loops: CDR1 LGHNA, CDR2 YSLEER. The CDR3 here is CASSQDQAGGFTDTQYF. CDR3 coding DNA: TGCGCCAGCAGCCAAGATCAAGCGGGAGGGTTCACAGATACGCAGTATTTT.

J is TRBJ2-3 and V is TRBV30; perhaps D is TRBD1 or TRBD2 (5 bases each). V lost 3 bases and J 3 bases, leaving 13 bases between the germline ends. The CDR3 length is 14 residues. In germline, CDR1 is GTSNPN, CDR2 SVGIG (reference sequence). This CDR3 reads CAWSIRDVTDTQYF. CDR3 DNA: TGTGCCTGGAGCATACGGGACGTAACAGATACGCAGTATTTT.

This chain connects TRBV5-1 to TRBJ2-7; maybe TRBD2 (5 bases). Germline V gene lookup returns CDR1 SGHRS and CDR2 YFSETQ. V lost 0 bases, J lost 8 bases, and 12 bases lay in between. The CDR3 extends over 13 amino acids. The CDR3: CASSLGDSGKQYF. CDR3 coding DNA: TGCGCCAGCAGCTTGGGCGATTCGGGGAAGCAGTACTTC.

The chain joins TRBV2 to TRBJ1-2; possibly TRBD1 for D (5 bases). The V gene's germline CDR1 is SNHLY and CDR2 FYNNEI. Trimming stripped 5 bases from V and 8 bases from J, with 12 bases between. The CDR3 contains 12 residues. CDR3 region: CASSRGPGGYTF. The CDR3 DNA is TGTGCCAGCAGTCGGGGCCCGGGGGGCTACACCTTC.

The rearrangement links TRBV4-1 to TRBJ2-2; the match to TRBD1 covers 8 bases. This CDR3 region has 16 residues. From germline, CDR1 is MGHRA and CDR2 YSYEKL. J was trimmed by 2 bases and V by 2 bases; bases with no gene match: 4. Written as DNA, the CDR3 is TGCGCCAGCAGCCAATACGGGACAGGCAACACCGGGGAGCTGTTTTTT. This codes for CASSQYGTGNTGELFF.

The rearrangement links TRBV6-6 to TRBJ2-7; D is possibly TRBD2 (6 bases). Looked up from germline, CDR1 is MNHNY and CDR2 is SVGAGI (reference sequence). This CDR3 is 15 amino acids long. V lost 3 bases and J 7 bases, leaving 19 bases between the germline ends. The DNA of the CDR3 is TGTGCCAGCAGTTATTATCGGGAGAAAGGAGGGGAGCAGTACTTC. Its translation: CASSYYREKGGEQYF.

The V and J genes are TRBV5-5 and TRBJ2-6; 7 bases align to TRBD1. V lost 4 bases to trimming and J lost 0 bases; unmatched junction nucleotides: 4. CDR3 length equals 16 residues. Germline CDR1 reads SGHKS; CDR2 reads YYEKEE (reference sequence). The CDR3 DNA reads as TGTGCCAGCAGCACGGACAGGTACTCTGGGGCCAACGTCCTGACTTTC. Translation gives CASSTDRYSGANVLTF.

The J gene is TRBJ2-4, the V gene TRBV4-2; no definite D call. The CDR3 is made up of 14 amino acids. The V gene lost 3 bases and the J gene lost 0 bases, with 6 bases spanning the gap. CDR1 and CDR2 (germline): LGHNA, YNFKEQ. The CDR3 nucleotides are TGTGCCAGCAGCCAGGGGATAGCCAAAAACATTCAGTACTTC. Protein sequence: CASSQGIAKNIQYF.

The V gene is TRBV5-1, the J gene TRBJ1-2, with D unresolved. V dropped 4 bases and J dropped 4 bases, with 14 bases sitting between them. Germline V lookup: CDR1 SGHRS, CDR2 YFSETQ. The CDR3 consists of 14 residues. The CDR3 nucleotides are TGCGCCAGCAGCACCAATAGTGAGCGCTATGGCTACACCTTC. Protein sequence: CASSTNSERYGYTF.

A remark on this clone: Distinct nucleotide sequences in the sample also encode this CDR3. V gene TRBV10-1 combines with J gene TRBJ2-2; D might be TRBD1 (5 bases). V was cut by 3 bases and J by 4 bases, with 6 bases left in between. This CDR3 has 13 amino acids. Germline V gene data show CDR1 as WNHNN and CDR2 as SYGVQD (reference sequence). CDR3 bases: TGCGCCAGCAGTGACAGGGTCACCGGGGAGCTGTTTTTT. It translates to CASSDRVTGELFF.

Only one count was recorded for this clone. The chain employs TRBV5-4 and TRBJ2-1, with D unresolved. Trimming took 4 bases from V and 10 from J, leaving 12 bases between them. The CDR3 has 12 residues. Germline V gives CDR1 SGHNT, CDR2 YYREEE (reference sequence). This CDR3 is CASSRTAPEQFF. The CDR3 nucleotides read TGTGCCAGCAGCCGGACGGCCCCGGAGCAGTTCTTC.

The rearrangement joins TRBV19 to TRBJ2-1; D is tentatively TRBD1 or TRBD2 (5 bases each). This CDR3 is 17 amino acids long. Trimming pared 7 bases from V and 2 bases from J, leaving 21 bases between. CDR1 is LNHDA and CDR2 is SQIVND in the germline V gene (reference sequence). CDR3 amino acids: CASKAGSPRRTYNEQFF. Here the CDR3 DNA reads TGTGCCAGTAAGGCAGGGAGTCCTCGGAGGACCTACAATGAGCAGTTCTTC.

The rearrangement uses TRBV10-1 and TRBJ2-3; TRBD1 matches 9 bases. CDR3 length: 16 residues. CDR1 is WNHNN, CDR2 SYGVQD, per germline (reference sequence). V lost 4 bases to trimming and J lost 0 bases; unmatched junction nucleotides: 5. The CDR3 here is CASSALDRGSTDTQYF. The CDR3 DNA sequence: TGCGCCAGCAGTGCCCTGGACAGGGGAAGCACAGATACGCAGTATTTT.

The chain is built from TRBV28 and TRBJ2-3; no reliable D call. Per the germline V gene, CDR1 is MDHEN and CDR2 is SYDVKM. This CDR3 has 12 residues. V gave up 6 bases and J gave up 4 bases, with 8 bases separating them. The CDR3 DNA reads TGTGCCAGCAGCACCAGAGCAGATACGCAGTATTTT. This encodes CASSTRADTQYF. Full variable domain (outside the CDR3, taken from reference TRBV28 and TRBJ2-3): DVKVTQSSRYLVKRTGEKVFLECVQDMDHENMFWYRQDPGLGLRLIYFSYDVKMKEKGDIPEGYSVSREKKERFSLILESASTNQTSMYLCASSTRADTQYFGPGTRLTVL.

This chain connects TRBV6-5 to TRBJ1-1; D possibly corresponds to TRBD1 (6 bases). The germline V gene has CDR1 MNHEY and CDR2 SVGAGI. V was clipped by 5 bases and J by 5 bases, with 15 bases between them. The CDR3 contains 14 residues. The CDR3 DNA follows: TGTGCCAGCAGTGCCTACAGGGTGCGGACTGAAGCTTTCTTT. This translates into CASSAYRVRTEAFF.

This chain uses TRBV6-5 with TRBJ2-2, with unresolved D. CDR3 length equals 13 residues. The V gene's germline CDR1 is MNHEY and CDR2 SVGAGI. The V gene lost 6 bases and the J gene lost 6 bases, with 11 bases spanning the gap. The CDR3 protein is CASRQASAGELFF. The CDR3 nucleotides read TGTGCCAGCAGGCAAGCTAGTGCCGGGGAGCTGTTTTTT.

V gene TRBV29-1 combines with J gene TRBJ1-1; possible D gene TRBD1, 5 bases. The V gene's germline CDR1 is SQVTM and CDR2 ANQGSEA. Deletions cut 6 bases from V and 4 bases from J, with 18 bases between. The CDR3 has 14 amino acids. The CDR3 nucleotides are TGCAGCGTCTCGGTGGGGGGAGGTAGCACTGAAGCTTTCTTT. Translated: CSVSVGGGSTEAFF.

Comments on this clone: This specimen includes other DNA sequences encoding the same CDR3. This chain uses TRBV9 with TRBJ1-3; no clear D. The CDR3 runs to 14 residues. The V gene's germline CDR1 is SGDLS and CDR2 YYNGEE. Trimming removed 0 bases from V and 2 bases from J, with 6 bases in between. CDR3 residues: CASSVGGTGNTIYF. CDR3 in DNA: TGTGCCAGCAGCGTAGGGGGTACTGGAAACACCATATATTTT.

The chain has TRBV19 and TRBJ1-6, with a possible D match to TRBD1 (6 bases). Between the trimmed V and J ends, which lost 6 bases and 5 bases, there was a span of 14 bases. Germline V gene sequence: CDR1 LNHDA, CDR2 SQIVND (reference sequence). This CDR3 is 15 amino acids long. The DNA of the CDR3 is TGTGCCAGTAGCCGGGACACGACTGATAATTCACCCCTCCACTTT. This sequence encodes CASSRDTTDNSPLHF.

The chain combines TRBV19 with TRBJ2-1; D gene uncertain. The CDR3 runs to 12 residues. In germline, CDR1 is LNHDA, CDR2 SQIVND (reference sequence). V was pared by 5 bases and J by 5 bases, with 7 bases between. The CDR3 DNA follows: TGTGCCAGTAGTGTCACCAACAATGAGCAGTTCTTC. It yields the protein CASSVTNNEQFF.

The V call is TRBV30, the J call TRBJ1-2; unclear D gene. Trimming took off 0 bases at V and 4 bases at J, with 12 bases between the two ends. Looked up from germline, CDR1 is GTSNPN and CDR2 is SVGIG (reference sequence). The CDR3 totals 14 residues. The CDR3 DNA is TGTGCCTGGAGTGTACCCCCGTTGGCCTATGGCTACACCTTC. Its protein is CAWSVPPLAYGYTF.

The chain uses TRBV10-2 and TRBJ2-2; D not resolved. V lost 8 bases and J 5 bases, leaving 15 bases between the germline ends. Germline values: CDR1 WSHSY, CDR2 SAAADI. The CDR3 extends over 14 amino acids. CDR3 nucleotide sequence: TGCGCCAGCTTTAATAAGAAGGGTACCGGGGAGCTGTTTTTT. Its protein product is CASFNKKGTGELFF.

The chain employs TRBV10-3 and TRBJ1-2; no clear D. CDR3 length equals 13 residues. Germline lookup yields CDR1 ENHRY and CDR2 SYGVKD. V shed 0 bases and J shed 5 bases, with 7 bases lying between them. In DNA form, the CDR3 reads TGTGCCATCAGTGAGTCGCAGAGATATGGCTACACCTTC. Translation: CAISESQRYGYTF.